This TCR beta chain was sequenced for a study of identical twins. Overall study results and limits: Analyses of zero insertions could be partly confounded by invariant MAIT and iNKT cells.

In the case of this clonotype: Its antigen is currently unknown.

V was clipped by 4 bases and J by 2 bases; unmatched bases: 10. Germline CDR1 is SEHNR and CDR2 is FQNEAQ (reference sequence). The CDR3 runs 16 residues. TCRdb re-called the 5' RACE reads through MiXCR, storing one row per CDR3 protein. The sample lists 430,000 or so distinct CDR3 sequences; 24% were seen once. The same data also went into a second study, on T cells expressing NK-cell markers.

The chain joins TRBV7-9 to TRBJ1-2; 7 positions agree with TRBD1. Sequences were obtained from CD4+ T cells sorted from blood. The origin of this receptor is a woman younger than 35 in good health. The CDR3 DNA is TGTGCCAGCAGCTCAACCCGAGGACAGGCAAACTATGGCTACACCTTC. Protein sequence: CASSSTRGQANYGYTF.